This TCR beta chain was captured by sequencing in a study of human T cells and chemical hapten exposure. Original data processing: There were a median of approximately 96,000 TCRs per sample, with a range from about 20,000 to 700,000. TCRdb ran MiXCR on the RACE reads and lists one entry per CDR3 protein. The V and J calls come from TCRdb's annotation, not from the publication. This sample has around 260,000 distinct CDR3 sequences, with approximately 8.6% found just once. Indicated time point: pre-sensitization, week 0. Sample treatment: therapeutic diphenylcyclopropenone sensitization with weekly scalp DPC. Ten or more counts support this clonotype. V was clipped by 1 base and J by 2 bases, with 12 bases between them. CDR1 is SGHTA and CDR2 is FQGNSA in the germline V gene. This CDR3 comprises 16 residues.

This specimen consisted of whole blood, obtained in connection with sensitization to the hapten diphenylcyclopropenone (DPC). This receptor was identified in a middle-aged woman with alopecia areata. Some clones in this sample may be carry-over from other donors' samples. This sequence joins TRBV7-2 and TRBJ1-5; unclear D gene. The chain's CDR3 is CASSLGAREGNQPQHF. CDR3 in DNA: TGTGCCAGCAGCTTAGGGGCCCGGGAGGGCAATCAGCCCCAGCATTTT.